One T cell receptor (beta chain) is described in this entry. This record comes from a study of blood T cell repertoires in COVID-19. Looking at the study overall: COVID-19 samples from acute and convalescent phases originated in the United States, Italy and Spain.

Germline V lookup: CDR1 LGHNA, CDR2 YSLEER. This CDR3 is 16 amino acids long. V lost 4 bases to trimming and J lost 5 bases; unmatched junction nucleotides: 9. As originally analysed: Estimation of nucleated cell counts was performed using reference gene primer amplification. Here immunoSEQ multiplex PCR was the method, and the copy in TCRdb shows in-frame clones only, minus some. That table supplies the V and J calls and clone size; D and trimming were determined from the DNA. The sample holds 650,000 to 800,000 clones, just under 90% seen once. The gene calls are TRBV4-3 and TRBJ1-4; 8 nucleotides line up with TRBD1. The clonotype originates from a woman in her late teens or twenties with acute or convalescent COVID-19. Sequencing was done on a sample of peripheral blood. The CDR3 spells CASSPYSGTGNEKLFF. CDR3 in DNA: TGCGCCAGCAGCCCGTACTCCGGGACAGGAAATGAAAAACTGTTTTTT.